This TCR beta chain derives from a study of blood T cell repertoires in COVID-19. In the study overall: Whether acute or convalescent, the COVID-19 samples came from the United States, Italy and Spain. PBMCs, B-cell-depleted T cells, or T cells provided the cDNA or gDNA that made up the material.

Participants came from roughly 23 US areas, aged about 18 to 100 years. This CDR3 contains 15 residues. Per germline, CDR1 ENHRY and CDR2 SYGVKD. Trimming pared 4 bases from V and 1 base from J, leaving 8 bases between. Only a few counts were recorded for this clone. Authors' methods: Reference gene primer amplification yielded estimated nucleated cell counts. Produced via immunoSEQ multiplex PCR; TCRdb's table is partial and in-frame only. V and J calls and clone size come straight from that table; D and trimming were deduced from the DNA. The sample includes 300,000 to 400,000 clones, roughly 88% of them seen just once.

The sequenced sample was PBMCs or T cells enriched from blood (not recorded which). The genes are TRBV10-3 and TRBJ1-6; unclear D gene. The receptor was derived from a woman in her 30s with acute COVID-19. CDR3: CAISVARSYNSPLHF. The CDR3 nucleotides are TGTGCCATCAGTGTTGCGAGGTCCTATAATTCACCCCTCCACTTT.